Below are 26 T cell receptor beta chains sequenced from a single sample in a study of cytomegalovirus exposure and HLA in healthy donors. The PCR was carried out with 60 Vbeta primers and 13 Jbeta primers. Assay used: immunoSEQ multiplex PCR; TCRdb lists only in-frame clones, some missing. The data contain some 150,000 clones, more than 75% of them singletons. The sequencing sample was made of PBMCs. These receptors were collected from a man younger than 30 in good health and CMV-seropositive.

CDR3 region: CASRTVTGHNEQFF. In DNA, the CDR3 is TGTGCCAGTAGGACCGTGACAGGACACAATGAGCAGTTCTTC. The V call is TRBV19, the J call TRBJ2-1; possibly TRBD1 for D (6 bases). With 6 bases removed from V and 5 bases from J, the gap between germline ends came to 14 bases. This CDR3 region has 14 residues. Per the germline V gene, CDR1 is LNHDA and CDR2 is SQIVND (reference sequence).

This chain connects TRBV6-5 to TRBJ2-5; a possible D gene is TRBD1 (5 bases). The length of the CDR3 is 14 residues. With 2 bases removed from V and 3 bases from J, the gap between germline ends came to 10 bases. Germline V gene data show CDR1 as MNHEY and CDR2 as SVGAGI. In nucleotides, the CDR3 is TGTGCCAGCAGTTACCTAGGGGTAGAAGAGACCCAGTACTTC. Protein product: CASSYLGVEETQYF.

The gene calls are TRBV5-1 and TRBJ1-3; unclear D gene. Germline CDR1 reads SGHRS; CDR2 reads YFSETQ. The CDR3 totals 16 residues. Trimming stripped 1 base from V and 2 bases from J, with 13 bases between. The CDR3 region has the DNA TGCGCCAGCAGCTTGTCTTCGCAGGCTGCTGGAAACACCATATATTTT. Translating gives CASSLSSQAAGNTIYF.

The chain joins TRBV27 to TRBJ2-7, with TRBD2 identical over 7 bases. The CDR3 has 16 residues. The J segment lost 0 bases and the V segment lost 1 base, leaving 6 bases of the junction unmatched. CDR1 and CDR2 (germline): MNHEY, SMNVEV (reference sequence). The CDR3 coding sequence is TGTGCCAGCAGTTTATTCGGGGGGAGCTCCTCCTACGAGCAGTACTTC. Its protein is CASSLFGGSSSYEQYF.

The chain recombines TRBV5-1 with TRBJ1-1, with D possibly matching TRBD1 (6 bases). V lost 4 bases and J lost 3, with 10 bases in between. Germline lookup yields CDR1 SGHRS and CDR2 YFSETQ. The length of the CDR3 is 13 residues. CDR3 nucleotide sequence: TGCGCCAGCAGCAGCAGGGGAGACACTGAAGCTTTCTTT. Translation gives CASSSRGDTEAFF.

The sample holds a few counts of this clone. The V and J genes are TRBV4-3 and TRBJ2-5; D not resolved. The tail of the sequence fits TRBJ2-7 better, so the J call may be wrong. This CDR3 is built from 12 residues. CDR1 is LGHNA and CDR2 is YSLEER in the germline V gene. This CDR3 reads CASSQGNYEQYF. In DNA form, the CDR3 reads TGCGCCAGCAGCCAAGGTAACTACGAGCAGTACTTC.

V is TRBV9 and J is TRBJ2-1; a weak D match, TRBD2 (5 bases). The germline gives CDR1 SGDLS, CDR2 YYNGEE. This CDR3 is built from 16 residues. The V end was cut by 3 bases, the J end by 4 bases, with 17 bases between. CDR3 in amino acids: CASSGGLGEPYNEQFF. For the CDR3, the DNA is TGTGCCAGCAGCGGAGGGCTTGGCGAGCCGTACAATGAGCAGTTCTTC.

This chain uses TRBV5-5 with TRBJ1-6, with D possibly TRBD1 on 5 matching bases. The CDR3 sequence is 17 residues long. Trimming shortened V by 0 bases and J by 10 bases, and 20 bases separated the two germline ends. Per germline, CDR1 SGHKS and CDR2 YYEKEE (reference sequence). CDR3 nucleotides: TGTGCCAGCAGCTTGGTCATAGGGGTCACTCGGAACTCACCCCTCCACTTT. It translates to CASSLVIGVTRNSPLHF.

The rearrangement uses TRBV16 and TRBJ2-7, with a possible D match to TRBD2 (6 bases). V was clipped by 5 bases and J by 0 bases, with 17 bases between them. Germline V gene sequence: CDR1 KGHSY, CDR2 FQNENV. The CDR3 covers 16 residues. In nucleotides, the CDR3 is TGTGCCAGCAGCGGGGGGTACACCGCTTACTCCTACGAGCAGTACTTC. Its translation: CASSGGYTAYSYEQYF. Based on the CDR3 plus reference TRBV16 and TRBJ2-7, the full variable domain is GEEVAQTPKHLVRGEGQKAKLYCAPIKGHSYVFWYQQVLKNEFKFLISFQNENVFDETGMPKERFSAKCLPNSPCSLEIQATKLEDSAVYFCASSGGYTAYSYEQYFGPGTRLTVT.

V gene TRBV19 combines with J gene TRBJ1-6, with unresolved D. CDR3 length: 13 residues. The V end was cut by 5 bases, the J end by 3 bases, with 5 bases between. Germline values: CDR1 LNHDA, CDR2 SQIVND (reference sequence). CDR3 in amino acids: CASSAVYNSPLHF. The CDR3 nucleotides read TGTGCCAGTAGTGCAGTCTATAATTCACCCCTCCACTTT.

V gene TRBV5-8 combines with J gene TRBJ2-7; TRBD1 matches at 10 bases. The CDR3 loop spans 15 amino acids. V shed 0 bases and J 6 bases; nucleotides not matched to a gene: 6. CDR1 is SGHTS and CDR2 is YDEGEE in the germline V gene. The CDR3 DNA reads TGTGCCAGCAGCTTGGCCGGGACAGGGGCCCGCGAGCAGTACTTC. Its protein product is CASSLAGTGAREQYF.

This clone has a single count. This rearrangement joins TRBV6-4 to TRBJ1-2; D not certain. CDR1 is MRHNA and CDR2 is SNTAGT in the germline V gene. CDR3 size: 12 residues. The V end was cut by 1 base, the J end by 2 bases, with 2 bases between. This chain's CDR3 is CASSDLNYGYTF. CDR3 sequence (DNA): TGTGCCAGCAGTGACTTAAACTATGGCTACACCTTC.

V and J are TRBV6-5 and TRBJ1-1; no firm D call. Germline V gene sequence: CDR1 MNHEY, CDR2 SVGAGI. This CDR3 has 14 amino acids. V dropped 0 bases and J dropped 5 bases, with 10 bases sitting between them. CDR3 loop: CASSYSSSGTEAFF. As DNA, the CDR3 is TGTGCCAGCAGTTACTCATCGAGCGGGACTGAAGCTTTCTTT.

V usage is TRBV13 and J usage is TRBJ2-5; D call uncertain. The last part of the DNA fits TRBJ2-7 better; the J call may be wrong. Germline V CDR1 and CDR2: PRHDT, FYEKMQ (reference sequence). The CDR3 totals 15 residues. DNA for the CDR3: TGTGCCAGCAGCTTTGGCCCGGGTTCTGCCTACGAGCAGTACTTC. Residues: CASSFGPGSAYEQYF.

The CDR3 protein is CASRTGRGTTGELFF. In DNA form, the CDR3 reads TGTGCCAGTAGGACAGGGCGAGGGACTACCGGGGAGCTGTTTTTT. This chain links TRBV19 with TRBJ2-2, with D possibly TRBD1 on 7 matching bases. Germline values: CDR1 LNHDA, CDR2 SQIVND (reference sequence). This CDR3 is built from 15 residues. Deletions cut 6 bases from V and 5 bases from J, with 16 bases between.

The chain carries TRBV5-1 and TRBJ2-1; 10 bases align to TRBD2. This CDR3 spans 16 amino acids. The V gene end was trimmed by 0 bases and the J gene end by 4 bases; junction bases not matched to a gene: 4. Germline CDR1 is SGHRS and CDR2 is YFSETQ. The CDR3 sequence is CASSLETSGAYNEQFF. In nucleotides, the CDR3 is TGCGCCAGCAGCTTGGAAACTAGCGGGGCTTACAATGAGCAGTTCTTC.

The CDR3 DNA reads TGTGCCAGCGCGTCCCCTATTTTGAGCGAGCAGTACTTC. Its protein is CASASPILSEQYF. The rearrangement uses TRBV6-5 and TRBJ2-5; D is unresolved. The J call is uncertain, as TRBJ2-7 better fits the DNA end. The CDR3 totals 13 residues. Germline CDR1 MNHEY, CDR2 SVGAGI.

The chain couples TRBV19 to TRBJ2-7; 10 bases line up with TRBD2. The V gene's germline CDR1 is LNHDA and CDR2 SQIVND (reference sequence). V trimming: 6 bases; J trimming: 2 bases; junction bases outside the gene matches: 4. The CDR3 covers 14 residues. The CDR3: CASSVAGGTYEQYF. In nucleotides, the CDR3 is TGTGCCAGTAGCGTAGCGGGGGGTACCTACGAGCAGTACTTC.

The chain has TRBV19 and TRBJ1-5, with a possible D match to TRBD1 (6 bases). V dropped 3 bases and J dropped 9 bases, with 6 bases sitting between them. This CDR3 region has 11 residues. CDR1 is LNHDA, CDR2 SQIVND, per germline (reference sequence). The chain's CDR3 is CASSMTGPQHF. CDR3 DNA: TGTGCCAGTAGTATGACAGGGCCCCAGCATTTT.

The chain carries TRBV2 and TRBJ2-7; D remains ambiguous. The CDR3 consists of 14 residues. The V gene lost 1 base and the J gene lost 0 bases, with 7 bases spanning the gap. Germline assignment: CDR1 SNHLY and CDR2 FYNNEI. The CDR3 sequence: CASSEGRHSYEQYF. The DNA of the CDR3 is TGTGCCAGCAGTGAAGGGCGACACTCCTACGAGCAGTACTTC.

The chain has TRBV2 and TRBJ2-2; tentative D call: TRBD1 (6 bases). The CDR3 length is 16 residues. Trimming removed 2 bases at V and 4 bases at J, with 14 bases between. Germline V CDR1 and CDR2: SNHLY, FYNNEI. The CDR3 DNA sequence: TGTGCCAGCAGTGAAAACAGGGATGCGGGCACCGGGGAGCTGTTTTTT. It translates to CASSENRDAGTGELFF.

This sequence joins TRBV6-6 and TRBJ2-5, with D perhaps matching TRBD1 (5 bases). The CDR3 spans 15 residues. Deletions cut 5 bases from V and 1 base from J, with 14 bases between. Per germline, CDR1 MNHNY and CDR2 SVGAGI (reference sequence). The CDR3 region is CASSRMQGSQETQYF. The CDR3 nucleotides are TGTGCCAGCAGTCGAATGCAGGGCAGCCAAGAGACCCAGTACTTC.

The gene calls are TRBV5-4 and TRBJ1-2; unclear D gene. V dropped 0 bases and J dropped 2 bases, with 14 bases sitting between them. Germline CDR1 is SGHNT and CDR2 is YYREEE (reference sequence). The CDR3 covers 16 residues. CDR3 DNA: TGTGCCAGCAGCTTGGTGCGGGCTGACGGAAACTATGGCTACACCTTC. This sequence encodes CASSLVRADGNYGYTF.

This chain joins TRBV7-9 and TRBJ2-2; D is perhaps TRBD1 (5 bases). The germline gives CDR1 SEHNR, CDR2 FQNEAQ (reference sequence). Trimming took 5 bases from V and 0 from J, leaving 7 bases between them. This CDR3 has 14 residues. The CDR3 DNA is TGTGCCAGCAGCCCGACAGCGAACACCGGGGAGCTGTTTTTT. Its protein is CASSPTANTGELFF.

The CDR3 bases are TGTGCCAGCAGTGAGATGCTGGGACAGTGGGGAGAGACCCAGTACTTC. This gives the protein CASSEMLGQWGETQYF. The rearrangement uses TRBV25-1 and TRBJ2-5, with 7 bases matching TRBD1. The CDR3 loop spans 16 amino acids. Looked up from germline, CDR1 is MGHDK and CDR2 is SYGVNS. V lost 3 bases, J lost 4 bases, and 11 bases stayed unmatched.

This rearrangement joins TRBV29-1 to TRBJ1-1; no firm D call. The CDR3 totals 11 residues. Trimming shortened V by 7 bases and J by 1 base, and 7 bases separated the two germline ends. Germline V gene sequence: CDR1 SQVTM, CDR2 ANQGSEA. CDR3 sequence (DNA): TGCAGCGGACAAGAGAACACTGAAGCTTTCTTT. Protein product: CSGQENTEAFF.